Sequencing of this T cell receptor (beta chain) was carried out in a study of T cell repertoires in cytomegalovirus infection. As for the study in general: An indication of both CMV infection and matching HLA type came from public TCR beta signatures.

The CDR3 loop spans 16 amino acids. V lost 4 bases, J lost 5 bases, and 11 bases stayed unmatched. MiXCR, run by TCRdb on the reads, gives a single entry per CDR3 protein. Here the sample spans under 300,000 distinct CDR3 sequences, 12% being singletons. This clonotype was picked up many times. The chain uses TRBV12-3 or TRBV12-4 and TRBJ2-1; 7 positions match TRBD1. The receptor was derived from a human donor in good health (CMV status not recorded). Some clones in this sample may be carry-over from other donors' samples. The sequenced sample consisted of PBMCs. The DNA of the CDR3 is TGTGCCAGCAGTTATAAGGGCAGGCAGGGGGACAATGAGCAGTTCTTC. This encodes CASSYKGRQGDNEQFF.